This T cell receptor beta chain is drawn from a study of human T cells and chemical hapten exposure. Time point: healthy volunteer bleed at 2 weeks. The study extracted total RNA from unfractionated whole blood. The ends were cut back, 0 bases at V and 4 bases at J, with 19 bases in the middle. Germline loops: CDR1 SGHRS, CDR2 YFSETQ. CDR3 length: 17 amino acids. TCRdb reprocessed the RACE reads via MiXCR and lists one record per CDR3 protein. The profile shows about 31,000 distinct CDR3 sequences, less than 8% of them singletons. The source is a human donor in good health. Some clones in this sample may be carry-over from other donors' samples. The J gene is TRBJ2-5, the V gene TRBV5-1, with unresolved D. Material: whole blood. The DNA of the CDR3 is TGCGCCAGCAGCTTGGACCTGAGTCCGACGGTTCGAGAGACCCAGTACTTC. This codes for CASSLDLSPTVRETQYF.